This TCR beta chain was identified during a study of blood T cell repertoires in COVID-19. How the authors handled the data: Reference gene primers were amplified, and this amplification served to estimate nucleated cell counts. Data came from immunoSEQ multiplex PCR; TCRdb stores just in-frame clones and leaves some out. V, J and clone size are taken as reported in that table, and D and trimming were inferred from the DNA itself. There are roughly 55,000 clones in the sample; around 86% occur only once, and about 2% lies in the top ten. Germline CDR1 is SGHKS and CDR2 is YYEKEE (reference sequence). J lost 4 bases, V lost 5 bases, and 9 bases had no gene match. CDR3 length: 15 residues.

The sequence was obtained from a woman in her fifties or sixties with acute or convalescent COVID-19. Sample: peripheral blood. The chain couples TRBV5-5 to TRBJ1-5; 7 bases line up with TRBD1. CDR3 region: CASSGVEGANQPQHF. In DNA form, the CDR3 reads TGTGCCAGCAGTGGAGTTGAGGGGGCAAATCAGCCCCAGCATTTT.